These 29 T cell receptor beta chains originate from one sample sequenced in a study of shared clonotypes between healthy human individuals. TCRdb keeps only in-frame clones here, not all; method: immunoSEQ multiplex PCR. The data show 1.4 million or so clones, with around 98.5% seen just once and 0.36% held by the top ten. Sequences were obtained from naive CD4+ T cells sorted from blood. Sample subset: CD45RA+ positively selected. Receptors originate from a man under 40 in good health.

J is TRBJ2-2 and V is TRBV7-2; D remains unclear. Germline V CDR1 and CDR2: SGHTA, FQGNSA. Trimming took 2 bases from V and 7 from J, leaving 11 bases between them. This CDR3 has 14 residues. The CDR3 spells CASSLTVSGGELFF. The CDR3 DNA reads TGTGCCAGCAGCTTAACCGTATCTGGCGGGGAGCTGTTTTTT.

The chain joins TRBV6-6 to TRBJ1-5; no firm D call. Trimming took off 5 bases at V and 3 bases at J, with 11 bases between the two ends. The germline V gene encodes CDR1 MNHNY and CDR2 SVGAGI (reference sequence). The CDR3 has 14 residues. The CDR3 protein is CASSRRRVNQPQHF. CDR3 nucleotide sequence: TGTGCCAGCAGTCGGCGGCGGGTCAATCAGCCCCAGCATTTT.

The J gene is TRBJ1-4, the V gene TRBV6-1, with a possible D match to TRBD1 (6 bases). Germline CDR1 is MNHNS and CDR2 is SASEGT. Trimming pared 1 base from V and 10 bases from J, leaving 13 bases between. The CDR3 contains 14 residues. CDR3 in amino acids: CASSEVRGRPKLFF. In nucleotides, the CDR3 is TGTGCCAGCAGTGAAGTCAGGGGAAGACCAAAACTGTTTTTT.

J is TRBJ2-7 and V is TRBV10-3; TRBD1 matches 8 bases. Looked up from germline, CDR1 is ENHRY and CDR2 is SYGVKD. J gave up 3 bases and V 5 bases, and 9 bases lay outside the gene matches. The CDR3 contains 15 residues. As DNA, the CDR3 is TGTGCCATCAGTTTTACAGGGGGAAGAAGCTACGAGCAGTACTTC. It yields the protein CAISFTGGRSYEQYF.

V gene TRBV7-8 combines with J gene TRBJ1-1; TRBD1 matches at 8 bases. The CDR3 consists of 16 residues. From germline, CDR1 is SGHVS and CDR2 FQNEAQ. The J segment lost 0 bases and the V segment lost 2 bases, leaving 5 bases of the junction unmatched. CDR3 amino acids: CASSLRQGNLNTEAFF. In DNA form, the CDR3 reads TGTGCCAGCAGCTTAAGACAGGGGAATTTGAACACTGAAGCTTTCTTT.

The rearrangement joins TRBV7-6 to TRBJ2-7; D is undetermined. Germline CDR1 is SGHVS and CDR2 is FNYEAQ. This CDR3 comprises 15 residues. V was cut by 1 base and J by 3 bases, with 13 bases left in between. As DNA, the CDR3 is TGTGCCAGCAGCTTAGAGTCAGGAAAACACTACGAGCAGTACTTC. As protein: CASSLESGKHYEQYF.

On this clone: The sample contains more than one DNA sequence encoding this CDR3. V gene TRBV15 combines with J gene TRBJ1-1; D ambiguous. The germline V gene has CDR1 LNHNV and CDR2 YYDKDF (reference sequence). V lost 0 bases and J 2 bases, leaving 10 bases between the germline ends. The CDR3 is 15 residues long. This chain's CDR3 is CATSRDGVRNTEAFF. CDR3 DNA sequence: TGTGCCACCAGCAGAGATGGGGTAAGAAACACTGAAGCTTTCTTT.

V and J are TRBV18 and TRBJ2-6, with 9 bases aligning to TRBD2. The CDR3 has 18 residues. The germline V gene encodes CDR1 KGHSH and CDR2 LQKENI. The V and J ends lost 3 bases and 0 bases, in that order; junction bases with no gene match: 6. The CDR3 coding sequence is TGTGCCAGCTCACCTCGGACTAGCGCGGTCTCTGGGGCCAACGTCCTGACTTTC. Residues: CASSPRTSAVSGANVLTF. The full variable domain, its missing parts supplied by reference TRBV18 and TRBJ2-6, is NAGVMQNPRHLVRRRGQEARLRCSPMKGHSHVYWYRQLPEEGLKFMVYLQKENIIDESGMPKERFSAEFPKEGPSILRIQQVVRGDSAAYFCASSPRTSAVSGANVLTFGAGSRLTVL.

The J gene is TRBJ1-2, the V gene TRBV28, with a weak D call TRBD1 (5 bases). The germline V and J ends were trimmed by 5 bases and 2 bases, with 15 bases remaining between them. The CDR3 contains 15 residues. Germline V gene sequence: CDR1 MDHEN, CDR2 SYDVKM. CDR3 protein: CASSKNRLENYGYTF. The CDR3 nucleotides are TGTGCCAGCAGTAAAAACAGGCTAGAAAACTATGGCTACACCTTC.

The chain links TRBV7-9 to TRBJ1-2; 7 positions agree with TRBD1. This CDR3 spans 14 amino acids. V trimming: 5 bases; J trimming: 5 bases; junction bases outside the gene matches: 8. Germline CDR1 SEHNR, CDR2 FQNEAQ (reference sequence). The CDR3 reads CASSQGTVHYGYTF. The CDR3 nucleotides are TGTGCCAGCAGCCAGGGGACAGTACATTATGGCTACACCTTC.

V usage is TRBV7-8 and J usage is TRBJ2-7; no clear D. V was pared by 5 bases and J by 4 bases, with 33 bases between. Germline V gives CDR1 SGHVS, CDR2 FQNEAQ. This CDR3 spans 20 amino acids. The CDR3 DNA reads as TGTGCCAGCAGCCCGGAGTTAGAATCGGAAGTTTACTTCGTGGGATACGAGCAGTACTTC. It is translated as CASSPELESEVYFVGYEQYF.

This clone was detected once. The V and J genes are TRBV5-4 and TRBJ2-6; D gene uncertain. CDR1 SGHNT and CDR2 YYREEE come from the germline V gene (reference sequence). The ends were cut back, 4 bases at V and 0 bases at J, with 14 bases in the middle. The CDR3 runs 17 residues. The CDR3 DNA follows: TGTGCCAGCAGCATGGGCGGCCCCTACTCTGGGGCCAACGTCCTGACTTTC. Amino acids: CASSMGGPYSGANVLTF.

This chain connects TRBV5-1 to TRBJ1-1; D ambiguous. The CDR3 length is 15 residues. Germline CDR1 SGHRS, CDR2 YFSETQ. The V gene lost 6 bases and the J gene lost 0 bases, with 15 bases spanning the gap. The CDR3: CASTQVAGMNTEAFF. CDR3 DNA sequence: TGCGCCAGCACCCAGGTGGCAGGTATGAACACTGAAGCTTTCTTT.

The CDR3 region has the DNA TGCGCCAGCAGCCAAGGCAAGGGCGACAGGAGGAACGGGGAGCTGTTTTTT. This gives the protein CASSQGKGDRRNGELFF. V gene TRBV4-1 combines with J gene TRBJ2-2; D is possibly TRBD1 (6 bases). Germline CDR1 and CDR2: MGHRA and YSYEKL. This CDR3 contains 17 residues. Trimming left V 1 base short and J 7 bases short, with 19 bases between.

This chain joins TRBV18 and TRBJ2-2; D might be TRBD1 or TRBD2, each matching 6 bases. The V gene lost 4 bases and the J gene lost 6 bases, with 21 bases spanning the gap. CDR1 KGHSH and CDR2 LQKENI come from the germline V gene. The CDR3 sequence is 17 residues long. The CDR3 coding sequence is TGTGCCAGCTCACACACTTCAACGGGGGCCCCGCCCGGGGAGCTGTTTTTT. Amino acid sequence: CASSHTSTGAPPGELFF.

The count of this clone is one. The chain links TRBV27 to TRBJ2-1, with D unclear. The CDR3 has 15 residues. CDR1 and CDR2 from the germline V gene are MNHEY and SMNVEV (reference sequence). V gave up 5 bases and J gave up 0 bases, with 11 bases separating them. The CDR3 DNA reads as TGTGCCAGCAGTCCCGGGCGGAGCTCCTACAATGAGCAGTTCTTC. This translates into CASSPGRSSYNEQFF.

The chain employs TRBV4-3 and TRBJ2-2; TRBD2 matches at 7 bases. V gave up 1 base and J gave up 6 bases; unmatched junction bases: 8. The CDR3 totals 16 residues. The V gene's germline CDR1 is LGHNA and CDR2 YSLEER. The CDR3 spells CASSQAAAGLSGELFF. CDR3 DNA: TGCGCCAGCAGCCAAGCGGCAGCGGGATTATCCGGGGAGCTGTTTTTT.

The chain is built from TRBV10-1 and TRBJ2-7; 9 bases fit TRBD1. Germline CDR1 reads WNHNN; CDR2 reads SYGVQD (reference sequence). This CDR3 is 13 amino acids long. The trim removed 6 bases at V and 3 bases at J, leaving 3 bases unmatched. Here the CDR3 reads CASSRDRDYEQYF. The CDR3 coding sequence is TGCGCCAGCAGCCGGGACAGGGACTACGAGCAGTACTTC.

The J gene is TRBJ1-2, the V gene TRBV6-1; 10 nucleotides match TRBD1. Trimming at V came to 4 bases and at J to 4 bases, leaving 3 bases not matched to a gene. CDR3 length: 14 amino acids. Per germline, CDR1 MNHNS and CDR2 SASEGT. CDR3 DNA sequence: TGTGCCAGCAGTGTCCGACAGGGGGCCTATGGCTACACCTTC. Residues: CASSVRQGAYGYTF.

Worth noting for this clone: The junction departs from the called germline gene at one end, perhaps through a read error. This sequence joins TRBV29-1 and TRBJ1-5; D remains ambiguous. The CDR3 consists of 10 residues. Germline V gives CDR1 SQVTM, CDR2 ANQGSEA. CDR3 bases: TGCAGCGACTTAAAAGAGGTAAAGGATTTT. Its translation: CSDLKEVKDF.

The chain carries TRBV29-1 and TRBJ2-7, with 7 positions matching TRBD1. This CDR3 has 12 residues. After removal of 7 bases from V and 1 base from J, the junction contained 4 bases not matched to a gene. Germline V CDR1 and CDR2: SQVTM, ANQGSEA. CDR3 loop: CSAKGASYEQYF. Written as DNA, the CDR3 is TGCAGCGCTAAGGGGGCGTCCTACGAGCAGTACTTC.

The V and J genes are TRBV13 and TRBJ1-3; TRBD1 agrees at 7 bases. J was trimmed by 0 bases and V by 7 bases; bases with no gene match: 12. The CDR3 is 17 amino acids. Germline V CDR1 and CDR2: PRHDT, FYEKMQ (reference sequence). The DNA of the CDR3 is TGTGCCAGCAACGAGCAATGGACAGGCATCTCTGGAAACACCATATATTTT. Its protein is CASNEQWTGISGNTIYF.

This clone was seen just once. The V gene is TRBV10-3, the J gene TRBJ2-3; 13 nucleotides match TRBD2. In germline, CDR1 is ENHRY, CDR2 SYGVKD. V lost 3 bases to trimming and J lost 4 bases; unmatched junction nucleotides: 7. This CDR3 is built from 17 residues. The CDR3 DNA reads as TGTGCCATCAGTGATCCCGGACTAGCGGGAGTCGCAGATACGCAGTATTTT. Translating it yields CAISDPGLAGVADTQYF.

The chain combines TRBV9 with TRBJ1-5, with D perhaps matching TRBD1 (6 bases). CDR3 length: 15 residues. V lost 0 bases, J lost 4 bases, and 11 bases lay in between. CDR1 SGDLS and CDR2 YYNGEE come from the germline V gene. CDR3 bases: TGTGCCAGCAGCGTAGGCCGGACAGCTAATCAGCCCCAGCATTTT. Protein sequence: CASSVGRTANQPQHF.

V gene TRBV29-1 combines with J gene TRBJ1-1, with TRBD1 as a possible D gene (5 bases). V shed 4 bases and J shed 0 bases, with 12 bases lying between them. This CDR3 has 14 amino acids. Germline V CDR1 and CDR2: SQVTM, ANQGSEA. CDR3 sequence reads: CSVGGGFMNTEAFF. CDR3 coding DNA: TGCAGCGTTGGGGGGGGATTCATGAACACTGAAGCTTTCTTT. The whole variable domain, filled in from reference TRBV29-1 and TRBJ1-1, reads SAVISQKPSRDICQRGTSLTIQCQVDSQVTMMFWYRQQPGQSLTLIATANQGSEATYESGFVIDKFPISRPNLTFSTLTVSNMSPEDSSIYLCSVGGGFMNTEAFFGQGTRLTVV.

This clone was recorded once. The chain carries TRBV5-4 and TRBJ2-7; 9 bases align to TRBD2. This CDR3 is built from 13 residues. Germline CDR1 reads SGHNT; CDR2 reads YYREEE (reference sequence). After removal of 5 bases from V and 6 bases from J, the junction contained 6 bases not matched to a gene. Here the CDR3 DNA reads TGTGCCAGCAGGCGGGAGGGCCTAGCCGAGCAGTACTTC. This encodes CASRREGLAEQYF.

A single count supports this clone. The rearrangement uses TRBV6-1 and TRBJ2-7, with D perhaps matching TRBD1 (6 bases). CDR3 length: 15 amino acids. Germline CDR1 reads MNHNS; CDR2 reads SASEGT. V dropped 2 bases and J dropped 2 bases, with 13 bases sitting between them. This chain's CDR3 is CASSETPGETYEQYF. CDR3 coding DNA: TGTGCCAGCAGTGAAACTCCAGGGGAAACCTACGAGCAGTACTTC.

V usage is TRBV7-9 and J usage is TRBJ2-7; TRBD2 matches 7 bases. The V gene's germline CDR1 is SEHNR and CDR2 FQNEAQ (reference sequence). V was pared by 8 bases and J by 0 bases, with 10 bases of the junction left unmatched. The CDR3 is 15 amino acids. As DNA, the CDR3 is TGTGCCAGCGGTCGTCTCGGGGGGTCCTCCTACGAGCAGTACTTC. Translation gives CASGRLGGSSYEQYF.

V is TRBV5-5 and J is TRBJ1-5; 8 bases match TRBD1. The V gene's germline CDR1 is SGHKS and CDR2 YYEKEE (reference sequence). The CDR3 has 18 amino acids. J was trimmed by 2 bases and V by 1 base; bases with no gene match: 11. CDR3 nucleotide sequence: TGTGCCAGCAGCTTGTGGACAGGGTCCTTGGGGGGCAATCAGCCCCAGCATTTT. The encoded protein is CASSLWTGSLGGNQPQHF.